The TCR beta chain under discussion was sequenced for a study of CD8 T cells in ankylosing spondylitis. Study-level results: From matched ankylosing spondylitis synovial fluid, disease-linked clones were reportedly recovered at significantly enriched levels. What appeared characteristic of ankylosing spondylitis blood was a TCR beta motif of eight highly homologous variants. Some of these motif variants have turned up before, in reports on reactive arthritis synovial fluid and blood. Disease-associated clonotypes exhibited CD8+ identity and were relatively infrequent in peripheral blood.

The CDR3 covers 17 residues. Deletions cut 3 bases from V and 0 bases from J, with 18 bases between. Germline-derived CDR1 and CDR2 are DFQATT and SNEGSKA (reference sequence). This clonotype was observed a few times. Antigen unknown. Construction of TCR beta libraries was performed using quantitative 5'-RACE with molecular barcodes. MiXCR, run by TCRdb on the 5' RACE reads, gives a single entry per CDR3 protein. Seen here are fewer than 450,000 distinct CDR3 sequences, approximately 17% observed once, and the top ten hold under 1.2%. The material sequenced was blood, either unsorted or a sorted T cell fraction (not recorded which). The sequence came from a male donor with ankylosing spondylitis. The chain joins TRBV20-1 to TRBJ1-3, with TRBD1 as a possible D gene (6 bases). This CDR3 reads CSASGWLTGRSGNTIYF. In DNA form, the CDR3 reads TGCAGTGCTAGTGGGTGGCTTACAGGGCGCTCTGGAAACACCATATATTTT.